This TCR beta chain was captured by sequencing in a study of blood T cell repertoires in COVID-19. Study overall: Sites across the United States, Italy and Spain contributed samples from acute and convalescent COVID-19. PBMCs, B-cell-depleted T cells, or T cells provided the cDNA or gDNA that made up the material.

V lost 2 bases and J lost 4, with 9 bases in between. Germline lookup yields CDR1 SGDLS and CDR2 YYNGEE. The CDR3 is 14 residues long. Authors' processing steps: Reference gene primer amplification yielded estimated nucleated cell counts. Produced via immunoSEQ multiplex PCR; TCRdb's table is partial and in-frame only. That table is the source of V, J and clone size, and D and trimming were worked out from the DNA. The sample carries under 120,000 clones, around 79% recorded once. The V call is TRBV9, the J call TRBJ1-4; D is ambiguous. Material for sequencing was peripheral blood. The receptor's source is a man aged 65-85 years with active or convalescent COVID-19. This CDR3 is CASSVDSFNEKLFF. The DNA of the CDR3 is TGTGCCAGCAGCGTCGATAGTTTTAATGAAAAACTGTTTTTT.